This T cell receptor (beta chain) was profiled in a study of a mutant IDH1 vaccine in newly diagnosed glioma. For the study at large: Vaccination started 4-6 weeks after radiotherapy alone, or with temozolomide cycles. Treated patients were roughly 62% male, around 38% female, mean age 40.4 years.

Time point given: week 35, safety follow-up. Vaccinated patients received 300 ug of mutant IDH1 20-mer peptide per dose, with topical imiquimod. At weeks 1, 3, 5, 7, 11, 15, 19 and 23, patients received a vaccination, eight in all. The V end lost 2 bases, the J end lost 7 bases, and 13 bases lay between the germline ends. Germline V gene data show CDR1 as SGHRS and CDR2 as YFSETQ. The CDR3 is made up of 14 amino acids. Clones were sequenced by immunoSEQ multiplex PCR, and TCRdb holds only the in-frame ones, with some missing. This sample has about 41,000 clones; 85% to 90% occur once, and the top ten carry around 1.5%. Remarks on this clone: What it recognizes is unknown.

This rearrangement joins TRBV5-1 to TRBJ2-1, with TRBD1 as a possible D gene (5 bases). Sequences were derived from PBMCs, sampled from a glioma patient whose treatment included an IDH1 peptide vaccine. This receptor was identified in a middle-aged man with glioma. In DNA, the CDR3 is TGCGCCAGCAGCTTCTTGCAGGGTAGGAATGAGCAGTTCTTC. Translated, it gives CASSFLQGRNEQFF.